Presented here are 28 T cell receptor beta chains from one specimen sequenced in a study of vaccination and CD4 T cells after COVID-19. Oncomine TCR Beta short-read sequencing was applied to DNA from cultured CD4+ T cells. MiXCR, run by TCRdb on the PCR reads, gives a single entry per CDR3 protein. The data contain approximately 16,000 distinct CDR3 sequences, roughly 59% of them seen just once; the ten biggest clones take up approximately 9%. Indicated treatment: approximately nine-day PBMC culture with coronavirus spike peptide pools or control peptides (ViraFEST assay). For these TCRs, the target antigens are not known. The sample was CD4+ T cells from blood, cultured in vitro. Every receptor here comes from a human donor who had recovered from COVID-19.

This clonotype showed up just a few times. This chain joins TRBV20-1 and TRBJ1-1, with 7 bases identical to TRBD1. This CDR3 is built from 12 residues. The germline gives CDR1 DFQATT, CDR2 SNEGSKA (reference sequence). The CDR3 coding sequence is TGCAGGGCGATATCAGGGGGAACTGAAGCTTTCTTT. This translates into CRAISGGTEAFF.

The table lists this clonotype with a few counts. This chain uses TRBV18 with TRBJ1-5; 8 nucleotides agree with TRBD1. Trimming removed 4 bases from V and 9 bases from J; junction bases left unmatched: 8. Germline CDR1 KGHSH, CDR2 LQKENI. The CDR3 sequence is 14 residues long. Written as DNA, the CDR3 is TGTGCCAGCTCACTACAGGACAGGGAGCCGCCCCAGCATTTT. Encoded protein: CASSLQDREPPQHF.

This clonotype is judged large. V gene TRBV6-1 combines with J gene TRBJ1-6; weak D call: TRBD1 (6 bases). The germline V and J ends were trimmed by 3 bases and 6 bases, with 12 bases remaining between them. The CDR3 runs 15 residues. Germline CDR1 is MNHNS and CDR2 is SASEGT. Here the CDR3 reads CASSDQGGGNSPLHF. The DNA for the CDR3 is TGTGCCAGCAGTGACCAGGGAGGGGGTAATTCACCCCTCCACTTT.

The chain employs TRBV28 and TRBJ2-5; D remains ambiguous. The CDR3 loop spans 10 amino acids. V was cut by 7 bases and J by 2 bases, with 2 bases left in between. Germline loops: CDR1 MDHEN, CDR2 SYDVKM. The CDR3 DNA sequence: TGTGCCAGCAAACAAGAGACCCAGTACTTC. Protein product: CASKQETQYF.

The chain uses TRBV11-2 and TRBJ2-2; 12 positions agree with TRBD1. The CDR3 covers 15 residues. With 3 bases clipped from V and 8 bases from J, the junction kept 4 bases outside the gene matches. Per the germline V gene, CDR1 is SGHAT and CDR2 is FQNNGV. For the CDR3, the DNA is TGTGCCAGCAGCTTTAGGGACAGGGGGCTAGGGGAGCTGTTTTTT. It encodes CASSFRDRGLGELFF. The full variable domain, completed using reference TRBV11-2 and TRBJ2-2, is EAGVAQSPRYKIIEKRQSVAFWCNPISGHATLYWYQQILGQGPKLLIQFQNNGVVDDSQLPKDRFSAERLKGVDSTLKIQPAKLEDSAVYLCASSFRDRGLGELFFGEGSRLTVL.

CDR3 DNA: TGCAGTGCTAGAGCGGGATTAAACTACAATGAGCAGTTCTTC. This codes for CSARAGLNYNEQFF. The rearrangement joins TRBV20-1 to TRBJ2-1, with D perhaps matching TRBD2 (5 bases). The CDR3 consists of 14 residues. The germline V and J ends were trimmed by 1 base and 3 bases, with 10 bases remaining between them. Germline values: CDR1 DFQATT, CDR2 SNEGSKA (reference sequence).

The CDR3 bases are TGTGCCAGCAGCTTTAGGGCGGCTAACACTGAAGCTTTCTTT. Translating it yields CASSFRAANTEAFF. The chain employs TRBV7-2 and TRBJ1-1, with D hard to call. V dropped 3 bases and J dropped 2 bases, with 10 bases sitting between them. The CDR3 has 14 residues. From germline, CDR1 is SGHTA and CDR2 FQGNSA. Full variable domain (remainder filled in from reference TRBV7-2 and TRBJ1-1): GAGVSQSPSNKVTEKGKDVELRCDPISGHTALYWYRQSLGQGLEFLIYFQGNSAPDKSGLPSDRFSAERTGGSVSTLTIQRTQQEDSAVYLCASSFRAANTEAFFGQGTRLTVV.

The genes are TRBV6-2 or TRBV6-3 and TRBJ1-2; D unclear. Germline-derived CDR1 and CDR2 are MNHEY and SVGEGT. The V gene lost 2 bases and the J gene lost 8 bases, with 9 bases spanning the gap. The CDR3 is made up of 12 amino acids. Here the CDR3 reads CASSYGGNGYTF. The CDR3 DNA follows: TGTGCCAGCAGTTACGGTGGTAACGGCTACACCTTC.

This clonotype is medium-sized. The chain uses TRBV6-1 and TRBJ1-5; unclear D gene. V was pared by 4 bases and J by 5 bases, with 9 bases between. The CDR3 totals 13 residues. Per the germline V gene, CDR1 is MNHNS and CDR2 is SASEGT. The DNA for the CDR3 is TGTGCCAGCAGTGTAACGGCCGATCAGCCCCAGCATTTT. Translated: CASSVTADQPQHF.

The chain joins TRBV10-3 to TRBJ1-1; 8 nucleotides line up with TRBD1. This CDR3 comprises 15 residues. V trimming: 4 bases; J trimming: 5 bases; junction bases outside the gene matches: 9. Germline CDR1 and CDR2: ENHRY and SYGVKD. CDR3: CAISASTGVWTEAFF. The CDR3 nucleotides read TGTGCCATCAGTGCCTCGACAGGGGTCTGGACTGAAGCTTTCTTT.

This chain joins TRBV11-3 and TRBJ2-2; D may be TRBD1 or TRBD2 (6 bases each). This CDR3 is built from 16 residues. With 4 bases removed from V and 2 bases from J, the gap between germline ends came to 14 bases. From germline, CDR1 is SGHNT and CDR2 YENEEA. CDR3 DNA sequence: TGTGCCAGCAGCTCCTCTGAGGGGGGTAACACCGGGGAGCTGTTTTTT. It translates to CASSSSEGGNTGELFF.

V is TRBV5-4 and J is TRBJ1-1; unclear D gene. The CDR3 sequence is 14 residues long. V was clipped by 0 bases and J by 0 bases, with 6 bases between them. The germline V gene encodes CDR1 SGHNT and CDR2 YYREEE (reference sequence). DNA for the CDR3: TGTGCCAGCAGCTTGGGTAGGGTGAACACTGAAGCTTTCTTT. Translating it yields CASSLGRVNTEAFF.

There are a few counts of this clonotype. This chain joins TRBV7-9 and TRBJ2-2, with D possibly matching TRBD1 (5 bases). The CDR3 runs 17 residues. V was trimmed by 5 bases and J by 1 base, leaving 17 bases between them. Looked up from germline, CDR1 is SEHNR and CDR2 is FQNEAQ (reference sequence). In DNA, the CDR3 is TGTGCCAGCAGCCCCCTAGGGGATCTCCTGAACACCGGGGAGCTGTTTTTT. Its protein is CASSPLGDLLNTGELFF.

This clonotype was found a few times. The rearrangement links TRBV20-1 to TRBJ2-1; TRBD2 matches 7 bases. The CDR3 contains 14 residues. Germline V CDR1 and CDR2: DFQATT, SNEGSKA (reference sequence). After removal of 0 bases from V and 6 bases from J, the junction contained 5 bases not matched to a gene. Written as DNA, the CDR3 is TGCAGTGCTAGAGAGGCTAGCGGCATCAATGAGCAGTTCTTC. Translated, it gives CSAREASGINEQFF.

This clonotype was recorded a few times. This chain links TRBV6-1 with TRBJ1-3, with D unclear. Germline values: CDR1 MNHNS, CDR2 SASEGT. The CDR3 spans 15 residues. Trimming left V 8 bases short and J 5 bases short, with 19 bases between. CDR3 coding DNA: TGTGCCAGCGGACCAACCGGACCTCGACGAAACACCATATATTTT. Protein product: CASGPTGPRRNTIYF.

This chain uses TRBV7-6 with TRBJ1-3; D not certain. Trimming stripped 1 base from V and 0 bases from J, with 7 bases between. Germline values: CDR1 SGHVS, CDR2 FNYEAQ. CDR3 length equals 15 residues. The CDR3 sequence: CASSLEVTSGNTIYF. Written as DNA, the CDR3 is TGTGCCAGCAGCTTAGAGGTCACCTCTGGAAACACCATATATTTT.

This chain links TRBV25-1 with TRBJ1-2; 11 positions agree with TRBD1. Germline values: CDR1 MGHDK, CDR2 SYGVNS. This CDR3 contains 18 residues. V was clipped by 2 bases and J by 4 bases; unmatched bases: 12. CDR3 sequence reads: CASSELPSGTGGPYGYTF. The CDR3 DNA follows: TGTGCCAGCAGTGAACTCCCATCCGGGACAGGGGGGCCCTATGGCTACACCTTC.

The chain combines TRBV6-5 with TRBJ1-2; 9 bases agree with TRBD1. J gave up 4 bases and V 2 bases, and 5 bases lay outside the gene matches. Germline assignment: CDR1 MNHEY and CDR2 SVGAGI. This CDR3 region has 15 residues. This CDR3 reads CASSYPQGQGYGYTF. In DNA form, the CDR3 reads TGTGCCAGCAGTTACCCCCAGGGACAGGGCTATGGCTACACCTTC.

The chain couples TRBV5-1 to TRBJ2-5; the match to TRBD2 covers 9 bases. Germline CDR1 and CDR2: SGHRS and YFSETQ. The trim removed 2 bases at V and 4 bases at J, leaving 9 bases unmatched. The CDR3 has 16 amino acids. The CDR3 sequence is CASSFQVAGAGETQYF. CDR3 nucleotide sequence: TGCGCCAGCAGCTTTCAGGTAGCGGGGGCAGGAGAGACCCAGTACTTC.

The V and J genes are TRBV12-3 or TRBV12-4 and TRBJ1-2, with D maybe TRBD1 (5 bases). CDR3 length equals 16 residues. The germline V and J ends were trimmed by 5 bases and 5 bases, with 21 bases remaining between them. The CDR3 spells CASSRNWDGERYGYTF. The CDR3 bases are TGTGCCAGCAGTCGGAATTGGGACGGTGAGAGGTATGGCTACACCTTC.

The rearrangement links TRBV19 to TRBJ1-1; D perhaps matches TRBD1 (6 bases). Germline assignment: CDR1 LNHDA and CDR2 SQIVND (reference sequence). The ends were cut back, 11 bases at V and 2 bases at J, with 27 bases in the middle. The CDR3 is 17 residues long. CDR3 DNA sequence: TGTGCCGGTAATGGACAGTTGGGGAAGAAGGGAAACACTGAAGCTTTCTTT. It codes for CAGNGQLGKKGNTEAFF.

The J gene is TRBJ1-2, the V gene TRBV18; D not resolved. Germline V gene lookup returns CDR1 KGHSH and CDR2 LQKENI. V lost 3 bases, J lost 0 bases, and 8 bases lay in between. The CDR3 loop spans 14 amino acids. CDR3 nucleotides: TGTGCCAGCTCACCCAACACAGCTAACTATGGCTACACCTTC. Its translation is CASSPNTANYGYTF.

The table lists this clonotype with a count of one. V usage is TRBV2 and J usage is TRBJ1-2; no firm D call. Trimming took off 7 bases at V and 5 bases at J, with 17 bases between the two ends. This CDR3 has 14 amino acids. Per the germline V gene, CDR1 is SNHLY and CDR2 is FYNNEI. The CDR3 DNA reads TGTGCCAGCACCCAATCCGAGACGGGGTATGGCTACACCTTC. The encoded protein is CASTQSETGYGYTF.

The CDR3 here is CASSLRGLNTEAFF. The CDR3 DNA is TGTGCCAGCAGCTTACGAGGGTTAAACACTGAAGCTTTCTTT. The chain carries TRBV7-2 and TRBJ1-1; no clear D gene. Trimming left V 2 bases short and J 2 bases short, with 9 bases between. CDR1 and CDR2 (germline): SGHTA, FQGNSA. This CDR3 comprises 14 residues.

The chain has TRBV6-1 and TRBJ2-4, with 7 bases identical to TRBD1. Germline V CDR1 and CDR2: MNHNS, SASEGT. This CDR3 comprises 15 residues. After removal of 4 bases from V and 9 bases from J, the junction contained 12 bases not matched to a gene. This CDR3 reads CASSVDRESGSIQYF. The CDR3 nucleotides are TGTGCCAGCAGTGTAGACAGGGAGTCAGGTAGCATTCAGTACTTC.

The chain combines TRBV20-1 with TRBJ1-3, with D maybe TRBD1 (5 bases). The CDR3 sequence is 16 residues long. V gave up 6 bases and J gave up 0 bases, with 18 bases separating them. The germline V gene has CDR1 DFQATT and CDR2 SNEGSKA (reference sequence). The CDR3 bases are TGCAGTGCCCGGACCCCTTTACAGGACTCTGGAAACACCATATATTTT. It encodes CSARTPLQDSGNTIYF.

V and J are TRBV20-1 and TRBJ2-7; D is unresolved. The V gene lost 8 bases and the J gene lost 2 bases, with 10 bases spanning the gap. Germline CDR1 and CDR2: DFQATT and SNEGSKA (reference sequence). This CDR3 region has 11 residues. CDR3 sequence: CSKRLAYEQYF. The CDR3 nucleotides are TGCAGTAAGAGGCTTGCCTACGAGCAGTACTTC.

The CDR3 region is CAASPGGDQPQHF. The CDR3 DNA reads as TGTGCCGCCTCCCCTGGAGGGGATCAGCCCCAGCATTTT. V usage is TRBV10-3 and J usage is TRBJ1-5; D is perhaps TRBD1 (5 bases). Germline V gene data show CDR1 as ENHRY and CDR2 as SYGVKD. Trimming removed 11 bases from V and 5 bases from J, with 16 bases in between. The CDR3 totals 13 residues.